Listed here are 19 T cell receptor beta chains from one sample, sequenced in a study of cytotoxic CD8 clonotypes in ibrutinib-treated CLL. The repertoire was sequenced with immunoSEQ multiplex PCR; TCRdb's copy has only in-frame clones and lacks some. Counted here are approximately 200,000 clones, around 70% occurring once; the ten biggest clones make up around an eighth. The sample here was PBMCs, taken after 24 months of ibrutinib treatment. The receptor set was obtained from a human donor with chronic lymphocytic leukemia.

This clone was counted only a few times. V and J are TRBV19 and TRBJ2-3; D remains ambiguous. Germline V gives CDR1 LNHDA, CDR2 SQIVND (reference sequence). The V and J ends lost 1 base and 1 base respectively, with 9 bases between them. The CDR3 is 15 residues long. The CDR3 is CASSIAGRRTDTQYF. The CDR3 DNA reads TGTGCCAGTAGTATAGCAGGCCGCCGCACAGATACGCAGTATTTT.

The chain links TRBV27 to TRBJ2-3; the match to TRBD1 covers 8 bases. With 7 bases clipped from V and 2 bases from J, the junction kept 14 bases outside the gene matches. CDR3 length: 17 residues. The germline CDR1 and CDR2 sequences are MNHEY and SMNVEV (reference sequence). This chain's CDR3 is CASIKRTGLLDTDTQYF. The CDR3 bases are TGTGCCAGCATTAAACGGACAGGGCTTTTGGACACAGATACGCAGTATTTT.

V gene TRBV5-4 combines with J gene TRBJ2-2; 7 bases line up with TRBD1. This CDR3 spans 15 amino acids. V was pared by 1 base and J by 2 bases, with 2 bases of the junction left unmatched. The V gene's germline CDR1 is SGHNT and CDR2 YYREEE (reference sequence). CDR3 nucleotides: TGTGCCAGCAGCTTGTTAGGGGGCAACACCGGGGAGCTGTTTTTT. Translated: CASSLLGGNTGELFF. Drawing the rest from reference TRBV5-4 and TRBJ2-2, the complete variable domain is ETGVTQSPTHLIKTRGQQVTLRCSSQSGHNTVSWYQQALGQGPQFIFQYYREEENGRGNFPPRFSGLQFPNYSSELNVNALELDDSALYLCASSLLGGNTGELFFGEGSRLTVL.

The rearrangement uses TRBV4-2 and TRBJ1-5; maybe TRBD1 (5 bases). Per the germline V gene, CDR1 is LGHNA and CDR2 is YNFKEQ. With 6 bases removed from V and 3 bases from J, the gap between germline ends came to 12 bases. The CDR3 runs 14 residues. CDR3 sequence: CASRGRDVNQPQHF. The CDR3 coding sequence is TGTGCCAGCAGGGGTCGGGACGTCAATCAGCCCCAGCATTTT.

The DNA of the CDR3 is TGTGCCAGCAGTTTATACTGGGGATTTAACACAGATACGCAGTATTTT. It codes for CASSLYWGFNTDTQYF. V usage is TRBV27 and J usage is TRBJ2-3; D is uncertain. The V end was cut by 1 base, the J end by 2 bases, with 13 bases between. Germline lookup yields CDR1 MNHEY and CDR2 SMNVEV (reference sequence). The CDR3 consists of 16 residues.

The chain links TRBV30 to TRBJ2-1; 10 positions agree with TRBD2. Germline lookup yields CDR1 GTSNPN and CDR2 SVGIG (reference sequence). J was trimmed by 4 bases and V by 2 bases; bases with no gene match: 5. The CDR3 sequence is 15 residues long. Written as DNA, the CDR3 is TGTGCCTGGAGTTCTGGGACTAGCGAGTACAATGAGCAGTTCTTC. The encoded protein is CAWSSGTSEYNEQFF. The entire variable domain, with the rest obtained from reference TRBV30 and TRBJ2-1, is as follows: SQTIHQWPATLVQPVGSPLSLECTVEGTSNPNLYWYRQAAGRGLQLLFYSVGIGQISSEVPQNLSASRPQDRQFILSSKKLLLSDSGFYLCAWSSGTSEYNEQFFGPGTRLTVL.

The chain couples TRBV9 to TRBJ2-5; a possible D gene is TRBD1 (5 bases). Germline V gene sequence: CDR1 SGDLS, CDR2 YYNGEE. The CDR3 extends over 13 amino acids. Trimming took off 2 bases at V and 5 bases at J, with 10 bases between the two ends. The CDR3 nucleotides read TGTGCCAGCAGCGTTGACAGTTGGGAGACCCAGTACTTC. Protein: CASSVDSWETQYF.

The chain combines TRBV6-1 with TRBJ2-5, with 9 nucleotides matching TRBD1. The J segment lost 0 bases and the V segment lost 9 bases, leaving 5 bases of the junction unmatched. The CDR3 loop spans 14 amino acids. Germline CDR1 reads MNHNS; CDR2 reads SASEGT. The CDR3 reads CARSGTGYQETQYF. The CDR3 DNA sequence: TGTGCCAGAAGCGGGACAGGGTACCAAGAGACCCAGTACTTC.

The chain links TRBV10-2 to TRBJ1-1; no firm D call. The CDR3 runs 15 residues. V was shortened by 2 bases and J by 0 bases, with 10 bases between the two germline ends. The V gene's germline CDR1 is WSHSY and CDR2 SAAADI. The CDR3 region has the DNA TGCGCCAGCAGTGAGGTTAGGGCCCTGAACACTGAAGCTTTCTTT. This encodes CASSEVRALNTEAFF.

The count of this clone is one. The chain is built from TRBV5-4 and TRBJ2-7; 10 bases are shared with TRBD2. Germline V gene lookup returns CDR1 SGHNT and CDR2 YYREEE (reference sequence). The CDR3 is 16 residues long. Unmatched junction bases numbered 11, after V lost 4 bases and J lost 4 bases. The CDR3 DNA follows: TGTGCCAGCAGCGGCTCGGGCAGCGGGAGGGGATACGAGCAGTACTTC. Translated: CASSGSGSGRGYEQYF.

This clone was seen just once. V gene TRBV10-1 combines with J gene TRBJ1-5; the D gene is possibly TRBD1 (5 bases). Germline assignment: CDR1 WNHNN and CDR2 SYGVQD (reference sequence). V was trimmed by 2 bases and J by 3 bases, leaving 14 bases between them. The CDR3 is made up of 16 amino acids. The CDR3 region is CASSEPSGVINQPQHF. DNA for the CDR3: TGCGCCAGCAGTGAGCCTTCGGGGGTCATCAATCAGCCCCAGCATTTT.

The V and J genes are TRBV4-1 and TRBJ1-3; D gene unclear. Trimming shortened V by 1 base and J by 0 bases, and 13 bases separated the two germline ends. Germline loops: CDR1 MGHRA, CDR2 YSYEKL. This CDR3 has 17 amino acids. CDR3 DNA sequence: TGCGCCAGCAGCCAAGTCCCTGTTGGGGACTCTGGAAACACCATATATTTT. This encodes CASSQVPVGDSGNTIYF.

The chain uses TRBV4-2 and TRBJ2-7; a possible D gene is TRBD1 (5 bases). This CDR3 contains 16 residues. In germline, CDR1 is LGHNA, CDR2 YNFKEQ. V lost 0 bases and J lost 2, with 14 bases in between. The CDR3 protein is CASSQEYQGITYEQYF. The DNA for the CDR3 is TGTGCCAGCAGCCAAGAGTACCAGGGTATTACCTACGAGCAGTACTTC.

The chain is built from TRBV7-8 and TRBJ2-3, with no clear D. Germline assignment: CDR1 SGHVS and CDR2 FQNEAQ. CDR3 length: 14 amino acids. V dropped 2 bases and J dropped 6 bases, with 12 bases sitting between them. The CDR3 loop reads CASSLSSNLDTQYF. CDR3 in DNA: TGTGCCAGCAGCTTATCTAGTAATTTGGATACGCAGTATTTT.

This clone was detected once. The chain is built from TRBV25-1 and TRBJ2-1; TRBD2 aligns across 12 bases. CDR3 length equals 16 residues. Germline CDR1 reads MGHDK; CDR2 reads SYGVNS. J gave up 10 bases and V 4 bases, and 11 bases lay outside the gene matches. CDR3 sequence (DNA): TGTGCCAGCAGTGCACCAAGACTAGCGGGAGATGGAGAGCAGTTCTTC. Translated, it gives CASSAPRLAGDGEQFF.

The sample holds one count of this clone. V usage is TRBV2 and J usage is TRBJ2-2, with TRBD2 matching 9 bases. Trimming removed 6 bases from V and 4 bases from J; junction bases left unmatched: 6. This CDR3 is 15 amino acids long. Germline lookup yields CDR1 SNHLY and CDR2 FYNNEI. The CDR3 nucleotides read TGTGCCAGCAGAGGCGGGAGGGCCGGCACCGGGGAGCTGTTTTTT. Its protein is CASRGGRAGTGELFF.

This clone was seen once. The chain has TRBV5-1 and TRBJ2-3; no clear D. The CDR3 is made up of 14 amino acids. V was cut by 0 bases and J by 0 bases, with 5 bases left in between. Germline values: CDR1 SGHRS, CDR2 YFSETQ. The chain's CDR3 is CASSLAVSTDTQYF. Written as DNA, the CDR3 is TGCGCCAGCAGCTTGGCAGTGAGCACAGATACGCAGTATTTT.

The V call is TRBV5-1, the J call TRBJ1-3; the D is unclear. Deletions cut 0 bases from V and 1 base from J, with 11 bases between. This CDR3 comprises 16 residues. Germline V gene data show CDR1 as SGHRS and CDR2 as YFSETQ. The CDR3: CASSLAEARSGNTIYF. The CDR3 nucleotides read TGCGCCAGCAGCTTGGCCGAGGCACGTTCTGGAAACACCATATATTTT.

V usage is TRBV5-4 and J usage is TRBJ2-3; D is ambiguous. Germline V gene data show CDR1 as SGHNT and CDR2 as YYREEE (reference sequence). Trimming removed 4 bases at V and 0 bases at J, with 9 bases between. This CDR3 has 14 residues. CDR3 nucleotide sequence: TGTGCCAGCAGCCTTACAACAAGCACAGATACGCAGTATTTT. Its translation: CASSLTTSTDTQYF.